The present T cell receptor (beta chain) was sequenced within a study of long-term antiretroviral therapy in people with HIV. Overall study results and limits: Even long-term ART left TRB diversity below transplant donor controls, despite gains. HIV repertoires spanned tighter CDR3 length ranges than controls did.

The United States was where all participants with HIV were treated. Before they underwent DNA extraction, samples held about 1-10 million cryopreserved PBMC. Running of the v3.0 immunoSEQ assay took place at survey level. The repertoire was sequenced with immunoSEQ multiplex PCR; TCRdb's copy has only in-frame clones and lacks some. The table shows under 30,000 clones, with approximately 83% occurring only once. In regard to this clone: Its antigen is as yet unknown.

This TCR derives from a young man with HIV. The sample here was unsorted PBMCs, taken 0.7 years before starting antiretroviral therapy.

As DNA, the CDR3 is TGTGCCAGCACCTCGATTGAGAGGGGACAAGAGACCCAGTACTTC. As protein: CASTSIERGQETQYF. This chain links TRBV6-6 with TRBJ2-5, with D perhaps matching TRBD1 or TRBD2 (5 bases each). Germline V gene sequence: CDR1 MNHNY, CDR2 SVGAGI (reference sequence). V lost 7 bases and J lost 2, with 17 bases in between. There are 15 residues in the CDR3.